Listed below are T cell receptor beta chains from one sample, sequenced in a study of T cell repertoires in cytomegalovirus infection. TCRdb re-called the reads through MiXCR, storing one row per CDR3 protein. Here the sample spans 70,000 to 85,000 distinct CDR3 sequences, approximately 39% being singletons. Their antigens are not known. The material was CD8+ T cells from cultured PBMCs, obtained from culture after CMV antigen stimulation. These TCRs come from a human donor in good health (CMV status not recorded). Some clones in this sample may be carry-over from other donors' samples. Each CDR3 is given with its conserved first and last residue. The D gene is left open where the match is weak. A clone size is listed for some rows: how often the clone was seen (once, few, many), or a class if it is expanded.

j_call d_call v_call clone_size cdr3_nt cdr3_aa
TRBJ1-2 - TRBV6-2/TRBV6-3 - TGTGTCAGCAGCCGGGCATCCCGCATGGCAGACTATGGCTACACCTTC CVSSRASRMADYGYTF
TRBJ2-2 - TRBV4-2 - TGTGCCAGCAGCCAAGATGATGATTCTAGCGTCGCCGGGGAGCTGTTTTTT CASSQDDDSSVAGELFF
TRBJ1-2 - TRBV7-9 - TGTGCCAGCAGCGAACGCCTGAACGCCGCTATCGATGGCTACACCTTC CASSERLNAAIDGYTF
TRBJ2-1 - TRBV5-4 few TGTGCCAGCAGCTTGCAGAACTCGCCTCCCTACAATGAGCAGTTCTTC CASSLQNSPPYNEQFF
TRBJ2-7 - TRBV7-5 many - CISVPEALELQGPRRLTYEQYF
TRBJ2-7 - TRBV7-9 - TGTGCCAGCAGCGAGACAACCTACGAGCAGTACTTC CASSETTYEQYF
TRBJ1-1 - TRBV5-6 - TGTGCCAGCAGCTTGTACCTCGGGAACACTGAAGCTTTCTTT CASSLYLGNTEAFF
TRBJ2-5 TRBD2 TRBV9 - TGTGCCAGCAGCGTAGTGGGACTAGCGGGGCAAGAGACCCAGTACTTC CASSVVGLAGQETQYF
TRBJ2-7 - TRBV4-1 - TGCGCCAGCAGCCGGACAGACAACTCTGAGCAGTACTTC CASSRTDNSEQYF
TRBJ2-2 - TRBV12-3/TRBV12-4 - TGTGCCAGCAGTTTCGAAATAGGGGTCACCGGGGAGCTGTTTTTT CASSFEIGVTGELFF
TRBJ1-2 - TRBV4-1 - TGTGCCAGCAGCCAAGGGGAGGTAGGCAGGTTAGGCTATGGCTACACCTTC CASSQGEVGRLGYGYTF
TRBJ1-2 TRBD1 TRBV7-6 - TGTGCCAGCAGCTGGGGGGACAGTAACTATGGCTACACCTTC CASSWGDSNYGYTF
TRBJ1-2 TRBD1 TRBV27 - TGTGCCAGCAGCCCCAATCTGGACAGGGGAAGCTATGGCTACACCTTC CASSPNLDRGSYGYTF
TRBJ1-5 - TRBV7-9 - TGTGCCAGCAGCTTCGCAGGGTCTCAGCCCCAGCATTTT CASSFAGSQPQHF